A selection of T cell receptor beta chains follows, all from one sample in a study of cytomegalovirus exposure and HLA in healthy donors. Measured with immunoSEQ multiplex PCR; TCRdb has only the in-frame clones, and not every one. Of 160,000 or so clones in the sample, 75% to 90% were seen once. Sequencing was done on a sample of PBMCs. The receptors derive from a woman under 30 in good health and CMV-seronegative. Both conserved end residues are trimmed from each CDR3. Fields, in order: D gene, V gene, CDR3 protein. D genes are given only for firm matches.

>.|TRBV15
ATSRVRTASSYNEQF
>TRBD2|TRBV7-9
ASSFGGVNYEQY
>TRBD2|TRBV9
ASSPPRAGGRYEQF
>.|TRBV11-3
ASSLVGRDEQY
>.|TRBV9
ASSVDLSPDYGYT
>.|TRBV5-4
ASSPDRLSREAF
>TRBD1|TRBV10-2
ASRDRGQQPQH
>.|TRBV6-6
ASSFRDTSGNTIY
>TRBD1|TRBV9
ASSVTGQDNYGYT
>.|TRBV5-1
ASRNGINLADTQY
>TRBD1|TRBV10-3
AISGGQGLYNEQF
>.|TRBV10-1
ASSVSGSYEQY
>.|TRBV19
ASRDIGSTEAF
>.|TRBV29-1
SVEGWTIGEQY
>.|TRBV23-1
APDSTGGFHSGNTIY
>TRBD2|TRBV6-1
ASSVASGSATGELF
>TRBD1|TRBV5-5
ASSGLTGGYGYT
>.|TRBV4-1
ASSQDRLSGSYEQY
>.|TRBV6-1
ASSGQDSRPYEQY
>TRBD1|TRBV18
ASSPGGTVRQDEQF
>.|TRBV2
ASRISTGNNQPQH
>.|TRBV19
ASSTSTRSGEQY
>TRBD1|TRBV9
ASSVGWTGIVHEKLF
>TRBD1|TRBV2
ASSEQGAKTQY
>.|TRBV6-5
ASRYRDTPGPFGYT
>.|TRBV30
AWSRRIEQF
>TRBD1|TRBV9
ASSVAQGADTQY